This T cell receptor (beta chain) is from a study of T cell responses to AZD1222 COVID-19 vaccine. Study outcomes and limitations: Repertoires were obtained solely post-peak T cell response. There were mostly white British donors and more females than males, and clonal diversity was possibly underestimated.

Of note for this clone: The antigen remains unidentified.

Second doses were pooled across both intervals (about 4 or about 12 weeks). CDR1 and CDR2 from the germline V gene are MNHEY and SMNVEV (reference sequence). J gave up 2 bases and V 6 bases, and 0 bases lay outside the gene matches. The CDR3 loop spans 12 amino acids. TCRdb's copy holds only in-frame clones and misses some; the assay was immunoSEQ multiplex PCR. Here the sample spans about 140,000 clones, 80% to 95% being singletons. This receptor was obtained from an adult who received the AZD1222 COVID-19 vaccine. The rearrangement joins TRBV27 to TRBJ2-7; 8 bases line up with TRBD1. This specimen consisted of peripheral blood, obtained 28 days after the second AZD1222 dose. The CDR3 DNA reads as TGTGCCAGCAGGGACAGGGCCTACGAGCAGTACTTC. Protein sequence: CASRDRAYEQYF.